A single sample gave rise to the 21 T cell receptor beta chains below, sequenced in a study of beta chain features in type 1 diabetes. The whole isolated RNA underwent reverse transcription, so sequencing captured expressed TCRB transcripts. Measured with immunoSEQ multiplex PCR; TCRdb has only the in-frame clones, and not every one. Of a few hundred thousand clones listed, 11% are singletons. Sequencing was performed on naive CD4+ T cells from blood. These receptors all stem from a woman aged 25 to 39 in good health.

The table lists this clone with a few counts. This sequence joins TRBV30 and TRBJ2-1; D remains unclear. V lost 2 bases to trimming and J lost 4 bases, with 6 bases between them. The V gene's germline CDR1 is GTSNPN and CDR2 SVGIG (reference sequence). The CDR3 spans 12 residues. CDR3 region: CAWSLPYNEQFF. The DNA of the CDR3 is TGTGCCTGGAGTCTACCATACAATGAGCAGTTCTTC.

CDR3 sequence: CASSLTGTGMYSNQPQHF. The CDR3 bases are TGTGCCAGCAGCCTAACCGGGACAGGGATGTATAGCAATCAGCCCCAGCATTTT. This chain links TRBV11-2 with TRBJ1-5; 9 bases agree with TRBD1. The length of the CDR3 is 18 residues. Germline V gene data show CDR1 as SGHAT and CDR2 as FQNNGV. With V trimmed by 5 bases and J by 0 bases, 11 bases remained unmatched.

In this sample, this clone turned up a few times. Within the sample, other DNA sequences also encode this same CDR3. The chain employs TRBV20-1 and TRBJ2-1; no firm D call. The V and J ends lost 6 bases and 4 bases respectively, with 7 bases between them. The CDR3 has 11 residues. CDR1 is DFQATT, CDR2 SNEGSKA, per germline (reference sequence). CDR3 residues: CSARPYNEQFF. The DNA for the CDR3 is TGCAGTGCCAGACCGTACAATGAGCAGTTCTTC.

This chain uses TRBV5-4 with TRBJ2-7, with a tentative D call TRBD1 (6 bases). Trimming removed 0 bases from V and 6 bases from J, with 16 bases in between. There are 15 residues in the CDR3. Germline assignment: CDR1 SGHNT and CDR2 YYREEE (reference sequence). The CDR3: CASSLDLTGLVEQYF. The DNA of the CDR3 is TGTGCCAGCAGCTTGGATCTCACAGGGTTAGTCGAGCAGTACTTC. Looking up the rest from reference TRBV5-4 and TRBJ2-7 gives the full variable domain: ETGVTQSPTHLIKTRGQQVTLRCSSQSGHNTVSWYQQALGQGPQFIFQYYREEENGRGNFPPRFSGLQFPNYSSELNVNALELDDSALYLCASSLDLTGLVEQYFGPGTRLTVT.

J is TRBJ2-7 and V is TRBV23-1; 7 bases agree with TRBD1. TRBV23-1 is an open reading frame whose function is uncertain. This CDR3 comprises 15 residues. V lost 4 bases and J lost 1; bases outside the gene matches: 7. The DNA of the CDR3 is TGCGCCAGCAGTCCCCGGACAGGTTATTCCTACGAGCAGTACTTC. This encodes CASSPRTGYSYEQYF.

In its sample, this clone was seen a few times. The J gene is TRBJ1-5, the V gene TRBV29-1, with 8 bases identical to TRBD1. CDR3 size: 13 residues. V shed 3 bases, J shed 7 bases, and the junction held 5 bases outside the gene matches. Germline V gene data show CDR1 as SQVTM and CDR2 as ANQGSEA. The CDR3 DNA reads TGCAGCGTTGACCAGGGGGCAGGACAGCCCCAGCATTTT. Protein: CSVDQGAGQPQHF.

This clone has only a few counts. The chain uses TRBV5-6 and TRBJ2-1; the match to TRBD1 covers 9 bases. This CDR3 is built from 15 residues. Germline lookup yields CDR1 SGHDT and CDR2 YYEEEE. Trimming removed 5 bases from V and 6 bases from J; junction bases left unmatched: 9. CDR3 bases: TGTGCCAGCAGGCTGACAGGGGGAGTAGTCAATGAGCAGTTCTTC. Translating it yields CASRLTGGVVNEQFF.

The genes are TRBV18 and TRBJ2-7; 7 nucleotides align to TRBD1. CDR1 is KGHSH and CDR2 is LQKENI in the germline V gene. This CDR3 comprises 13 residues. J was trimmed by 5 bases and V by 5 bases; bases with no gene match: 6. CDR3 sequence: CASSIDRVHEQYF. The CDR3 DNA sequence: TGTGCCAGCTCAATCGACAGGGTCCACGAGCAGTACTTC. The variable domain in full, completed from reference TRBV18 and TRBJ2-7, reads NAGVMQNPRHLVRRRGQEARLRCSPMKGHSHVYWYRQLPEEGLKFMVYLQKENIIDESGMPKERFSAEFPKEGPSILRIQQVVRGDSAAYFCASSIDRVHEQYFGPGTRLTVT.

This CDR3 is CASSRGQGLEETQYF. For the CDR3, the DNA is TGTGCCAGCAGCCGGGGACAGGGGTTGGAGGAGACCCAGTACTTC. The genes are TRBV14 and TRBJ2-5, with 10 bases that match TRBD1. This CDR3 spans 15 amino acids. V lost 4 bases and J lost 5; bases outside the gene matches: 7. In germline, CDR1 is SGHDN, CDR2 FVKESK.

The chain recombines TRBV15 with TRBJ2-3; TRBD1 matches at 7 bases. The V gene's germline CDR1 is LNHNV and CDR2 YYDKDF (reference sequence). The CDR3 spans 15 residues. V lost 4 bases, J lost 0 bases, and 4 bases stayed unmatched. CDR3 DNA: TGTGCCACCAGCACGACAGGGCCTAGCACAGATACGCAGTATTTT. Amino acids: CATSTTGPSTDTQYF.

The chain employs TRBV7-2 and TRBJ1-1; TRBD1 might be the D (6 bases). V was pared by 0 bases and J by 2 bases, with 19 bases between. Germline V lookup: CDR1 SGHTA, CDR2 FQGNSA. This CDR3 has 18 residues. The CDR3 bases are TGTGCCAGCAGCTTAGCAGTAGCGTGGAACAGGGAAAACACTGAAGCTTTCTTT. It encodes CASSLAVAWNRENTEAFF.

This clone was recorded a few times. The genes are TRBV29-1 and TRBJ1-5; D gene uncertain. The germline V gene has CDR1 SQVTM and CDR2 ANQGSEA. Trimming shortened V by 4 bases and J by 4 bases, and 14 bases separated the two germline ends. The CDR3 has 14 residues. As DNA, the CDR3 is TGCAGCGTTGGGGTAGGGCGCGGGAATCAGCCCCAGCATTTT. Amino acids: CSVGVGRGNQPQHF.

This clone was observed a handful of times. This sequence joins TRBV28 and TRBJ1-2, with no clear D. CDR1 and CDR2 (germline): MDHEN, SYDVKM. CDR3 length: 12 amino acids. Trimming pared 5 bases from V and 5 bases from J, leaving 9 bases between. CDR3 loop: CASSGTTYGYTF. In nucleotides, the CDR3 is TGTGCCAGCAGTGGAACGACATATGGCTACACCTTC.

This clone was observed a handful of times. The V and J genes are TRBV13 and TRBJ2-7; D call uncertain. Germline loops: CDR1 PRHDT, CDR2 FYEKMQ (reference sequence). This CDR3 region has 14 residues. The germline V and J ends were trimmed by 10 bases and 9 bases, with 25 bases remaining between them. The CDR3: CATRRQGQSQVQYF. Written as DNA, the CDR3 is TGTGCCACCCGAAGACAAGGCCAATCTCAGGTGCAGTACTTC.

Note on this clone: Mismatch with germline at one junction end may stem from a read error. This chain joins TRBV7-7 and TRBJ2-1; TRBD2 aligns across 8 bases. The CDR3 is 16 residues long. CDR1 is SSHAT and CDR2 is FNYEAQ in the germline V gene (reference sequence). The CDR3, as DNA: TGTGCTAGCAGCCCCGCGGGTAGCGGGATAACTAATGAGCAGTTCTTC. This translates into CASSPAGSGITNEQFF.

The chain joins TRBV28 to TRBJ1-1; the D gene is possibly TRBD1 (5 bases). This CDR3 comprises 13 residues. Germline CDR1 reads MDHEN; CDR2 reads SYDVKM. Trimming left V 8 bases short and J 4 bases short, with 14 bases between. The CDR3 nucleotides read TGTGCCAGCGTCTGGTCGGGGGGCACTGAAGCTTTCTTT. Translated: CASVWSGGTEAFF.

The sample holds a few counts of this clone. The V gene is TRBV9, the J gene TRBJ2-7; D perhaps matches TRBD1 (6 bases). Per the germline V gene, CDR1 is SGDLS and CDR2 is YYNGEE. This CDR3 is 15 amino acids long. Trimming shortened V by 0 bases and J by 0 bases, and 10 bases separated the two germline ends. The CDR3 region has the DNA TGTGCCAGCAGCGTAGCGGACAGAAGCTCCTACGAGCAGTACTTC. Translation: CASSVADRSSYEQYF. Complete variable domain (other parts from reference TRBV9 and TRBJ2-7): DSGVTQTPKHLITATGQRVTLRCSPRSGDLSVYWYQQSLDQGLQFLIQYYNGEERAKGNILERFSAQQFPDLHSELNLSSLELGDSALYFCASSVADRSSYEQYFGPGTRLTVT.

The chain uses TRBV4-3 and TRBJ2-3; 10 nucleotides agree with TRBD2. With V trimmed by 3 bases and J by 3 bases, 6 bases remained unmatched. The CDR3 loop spans 16 amino acids. Germline CDR1 LGHNA, CDR2 YSLEER. CDR3 sequence: CASSQQGLAATDTQYF. The CDR3 bases are TGCGCCAGCAGCCAGCAAGGACTAGCGGCTACAGATACGCAGTATTTT.

This clone turned up a few times. V and J are TRBV5-1 and TRBJ2-1, with 7 bases matching TRBD2. The germline CDR1 and CDR2 sequences are SGHRS and YFSETQ. The CDR3 sequence is 16 residues long. V shed 4 bases, J shed 9 bases, and the junction held 16 bases outside the gene matches. The CDR3 coding sequence is TGCGCCAGCAGCCTTCGCACGGGAGGCTTGAGTGGTGAGCAGTTCTTC. Its translation: CASSLRTGGLSGEQFF.

This chain joins TRBV6-6 and TRBJ2-7; weak D call: TRBD1 (5 bases). Germline V gene lookup returns CDR1 MNHNY and CDR2 SVGAGI (reference sequence). V lost 2 bases and J 4 bases, leaving 9 bases between the germline ends. The CDR3 loop spans 13 amino acids. CDR3 in amino acids: CASSYTDRYEQYF. The CDR3 DNA follows: TGTGCCAGCAGTTACACCGACAGATACGAGCAGTACTTC.

The chain couples TRBV30 to TRBJ1-5; perhaps TRBD1 as D (6 bases). The CDR3 loop spans 14 amino acids. With 2 bases removed from V and 6 bases from J, the gap between germline ends came to 14 bases. CDR1 and CDR2 (germline): GTSNPN, SVGIG (reference sequence). The CDR3 nucleotides are TGTGCCTGGAGTAAGGACAGAGGGGTTCAGCCCCAGCATTTT. Protein product: CAWSKDRGVQPQHF.